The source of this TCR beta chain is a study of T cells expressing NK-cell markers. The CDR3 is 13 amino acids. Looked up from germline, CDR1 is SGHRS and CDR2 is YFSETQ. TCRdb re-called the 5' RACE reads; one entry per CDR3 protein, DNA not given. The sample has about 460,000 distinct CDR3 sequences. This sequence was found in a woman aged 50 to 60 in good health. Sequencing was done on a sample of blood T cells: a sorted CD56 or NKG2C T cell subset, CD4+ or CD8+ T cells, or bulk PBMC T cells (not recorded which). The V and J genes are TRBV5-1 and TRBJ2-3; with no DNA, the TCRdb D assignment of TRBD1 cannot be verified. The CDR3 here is CATHAPGTDTQYF.